The 20 T cell receptor beta chains below all came from one sample that was sequenced in a study of OX40 agonist ivuxolimab in advanced cancers. Using immunoSEQ multiplex PCR, the repertoire was profiled, and TCRdb retains in-frame clones only, with some absent. The repertoire holds tens of thousands of clones, with about 88% as singletons. The material sequenced was CD4+ or CD8+ T cells sorted from blood, taken in a trial of the OX40 agonist ivuxolimab. The receptors here all came from an adult with an advanced solid tumor such as melanoma, head and neck, liver or kidney cancer.

V gene TRBV5-5 combines with J gene TRBJ2-2, with 10 bases matching TRBD1. V lost 3 bases and J lost 4; bases outside the gene matches: 12. There are 18 residues in the CDR3. The germline gives CDR1 SGHKS, CDR2 YYEKEE (reference sequence). The CDR3: CASSSSLSTGGFTGELFF. The CDR3 DNA reads as TGTGCCAGCAGCTCCAGCCTTTCGACAGGGGGCTTCACCGGGGAGCTGTTTTTT. Complete variable domain (other parts from reference TRBV5-5 and TRBJ2-2): DAGVTQSPTHLIKTRGQQVTLRCSPISGHKSVSWYQQVLGQGPQFIFQYYEKEERGRGNFPDRFSARQFPNYSSELNVNALLLGDSALYLCASSSSLSTGGFTGELFFGEGSRLTVL.

The CDR3 region has the DNA TGTGCCAGCAGCTTAGAGGGGGGGTCGAATTCACCCCTCCACTTT. It codes for CASSLEGGSNSPLHF. The chain is built from TRBV7-2 and TRBJ1-6; D is possibly TRBD1 (6 bases). CDR3 size: 15 residues. Germline CDR1 is SGHTA and CDR2 is FQGNSA. V was cut by 1 base and J by 7 bases, with 11 bases left in between.

This sequence joins TRBV6-5 and TRBJ1-2; possibly TRBD1 for D (5 bases). Trimming stripped 4 bases from V and 4 bases from J, with 13 bases between. The CDR3 is made up of 14 amino acids. Germline values: CDR1 MNHEY, CDR2 SVGAGI. The CDR3 is CASSSSGGGYGYTF. CDR3 sequence (DNA): TGTGCCAGCAGTTCTTCCGGTGGGGGCTATGGCTACACCTTC.

The V and J genes are TRBV11-2 and TRBJ2-4, with D uncertain. The germline V gene encodes CDR1 SGHAT and CDR2 FQNNGV. Trimming stripped 0 bases from V and 9 bases from J, with 12 bases between. The CDR3 contains 14 residues. CDR3 nucleotides: TGTGCCAGCAGCTTAGAACCCTCCTGGGGCATTCAGTACTTC. Its protein is CASSLEPSWGIQYF.

The rearrangement joins TRBV7-2 to TRBJ1-5; no definite D call. With 4 bases removed from V and 4 bases from J, the gap between germline ends came to 11 bases. The CDR3 has 14 amino acids. The germline gives CDR1 SGHTA, CDR2 FQGNSA. CDR3: CASSWGSGNQPQHF. The CDR3 DNA is TGTGCCAGCAGCTGGGGAAGTGGGAATCAGCCCCAGCATTTT.

V and J are TRBV4-2 and TRBJ1-4; D may be TRBD1 (6 bases). The germline V gene has CDR1 LGHNA and CDR2 YNFKEQ. The V gene lost 4 bases and the J gene lost 4 bases, with 19 bases spanning the gap. The CDR3 loop spans 17 amino acids. This CDR3 is CASSPTSPGQNNEKLFF. The CDR3 coding sequence is TGTGCCAGCAGCCCCACATCACCTGGACAGAATAATGAAAAACTGTTTTTT.

The V call is TRBV9, the J call TRBJ1-4, with a possible D match to TRBD1 (5 bases). The CDR3 runs to 18 residues. Germline V gives CDR1 SGDLS, CDR2 YYNGEE. Trimming removed 0 bases from V and 5 bases from J, with 20 bases in between. The CDR3 loop is CASSVGVGPAKGNEKLFF. In DNA form, the CDR3 reads TGTGCCAGCAGCGTAGGCGTGGGGCCAGCGAAGGGCAATGAAAAACTGTTTTTT. The full variable domain, rest sourced from reference TRBV9 and TRBJ1-4, is DSGVTQTPKHLITATGQRVTLRCSPRSGDLSVYWYQQSLDQGLQFLIQYYNGEERAKGNILERFSAQQFPDLHSELNLSSLELGDSALYFCASSVGVGPAKGNEKLFFGSGTQLSVL.

The chain combines TRBV7-2 with TRBJ1-1; TRBD1 matches 7 bases. The junction had 15 bases not matched to a gene; V was cut back by 5 bases and J by 6 bases. The V gene's germline CDR1 is SGHTA and CDR2 FQGNSA. There are 16 residues in the CDR3. In DNA form, the CDR3 reads TGTGCCAGCAGCGCTGGGACAGCTCAAAGTCTCGCTGAAGCTTTCTTT. Encoded protein: CASSAGTAQSLAEAFF.

This clone was recorded only once. The J gene is TRBJ2-6, the V gene TRBV5-4; D ambiguous. Trimming removed 0 bases from V and 0 bases from J, with 4 bases in between. CDR1 and CDR2 from the germline V gene are SGHNT and YYREEE (reference sequence). This CDR3 region has 15 residues. The CDR3 DNA sequence: TGTGCCAGCAGCTTGGTAGCCTCTGGGGCCAACGTCCTGACTTTC. This sequence encodes CASSLVASGANVLTF.

The chain combines TRBV9 with TRBJ2-5; D may be TRBD2 (6 bases). The germline V gene encodes CDR1 SGDLS and CDR2 YYNGEE. Trimming cost V 0 bases and J 12 bases, with 15 bases left between them. The CDR3 extends over 13 amino acids. Here the CDR3 reads CASSVELAGAEYF. The CDR3 coding sequence is TGTGCCAGCAGCGTAGAACTAGCTGGGGCAGAGTACTTC.

This chain connects TRBV6-1 to TRBJ2-5; 7 nucleotides agree with TRBD2. The germline V gene encodes CDR1 MNHNS and CDR2 SASEGT. With V trimmed by 4 bases and J by 5 bases, 10 bases remained unmatched. The CDR3 contains 15 residues. The CDR3 sequence: CASSGGRAGGETQYF. The DNA for the CDR3 is TGTGCCAGCAGTGGAGGGAGGGCTGGAGGGGAGACCCAGTACTTC.

This rearrangement joins TRBV11-3 to TRBJ2-1, with TRBD1 matching 10 bases. The CDR3 extends over 15 amino acids. CDR1 SGHNT and CDR2 YENEEA come from the germline V gene. Unmatched junction bases numbered 4, after V lost 2 bases and J lost 6 bases. In DNA form, the CDR3 reads TGTGCCAGCAGCTTAAGGACAGGGGGGTTCAATGAGCAGTTCTTC. Its protein is CASSLRTGGFNEQFF.

CDR3 bases: TGTGCCAGCAGCGTAGAGGTCAGAGGTAACTATGGCTACACCTTC. This gives the protein CASSVEVRGNYGYTF. This chain connects TRBV9 to TRBJ1-2; D is unresolved. Germline V gene lookup returns CDR1 SGDLS and CDR2 YYNGEE. V lost 0 bases and J lost 1, with 10 bases in between. The CDR3 spans 15 residues.

About this clone: Distinct nucleotide sequences in the sample also encode this CDR3. The rearrangement uses TRBV4-3 and TRBJ1-2; D possibly corresponds to TRBD1 (6 bases). The CDR3 totals 15 residues. CDR1 is LGHNA and CDR2 is YSLEER in the germline V gene. The V gene lost 0 bases and the J gene lost 3 bases, with 11 bases spanning the gap. CDR3 nucleotide sequence: TGCGCCAGCAGCCAAGATCCCAGGGGAGACTATGGCTACACCTTC. It codes for CASSQDPRGDYGYTF.

The chain recombines TRBV6-5 with TRBJ2-7; D perhaps matches TRBD2 (7 bases). The CDR3 length is 15 residues. Germline V gives CDR1 MNHEY, CDR2 SVGAGI. The germline V and J ends were trimmed by 0 bases and 3 bases, with 12 bases remaining between them. Written as DNA, the CDR3 is TGTGCCAGCAGTTACTCCGGGGAGGGGGTCTACGAGCAGTACTTC. It translates to CASSYSGEGVYEQYF.

With regard to this clone: In the same sample, other DNA sequences code for this CDR3. The chain employs TRBV27 and TRBJ1-2; TRBD1 agrees at 9 bases. Germline-derived CDR1 and CDR2 are MNHEY and SMNVEV (reference sequence). V trimming: 1 base; J trimming: 2 bases; junction bases outside the gene matches: 2. This CDR3 spans 15 amino acids. The CDR3 bases are TGTGCCAGCAGTTTATTGGGACAGGGCAACTATGGCTACACCTTC. Amino acids: CASSLLGQGNYGYTF.

CDR3 coding DNA: TGTGCCAGTCGGGAGGGGGGGGTAACTGAAGCTTTCTTT. Its protein product is CASREGGVTEAFF. The rearrangement joins TRBV19 to TRBJ1-1; perhaps TRBD1 as D (6 bases). Germline V CDR1 and CDR2: LNHDA, SQIVND (reference sequence). Deletions cut 8 bases from V and 5 bases from J, with 15 bases between. This CDR3 has 13 residues.

V usage is TRBV7-9 and J usage is TRBJ1-2; D possibly corresponds to TRBD1 (6 bases). The CDR3 contains 16 residues. Trimming stripped 1 base from V and 7 bases from J, with 19 bases between. The germline V gene has CDR1 SEHNR and CDR2 FQNEAQ (reference sequence). In DNA, the CDR3 is TGTGCCAGCAGCTTAGTGCGTACGGGGGCGAGACTTGGCTACACCTTC. Amino acid sequence: CASSLVRTGARLGYTF.

This chain joins TRBV11-2 and TRBJ2-3; 9 bases are shared with TRBD2. CDR1 is SGHAT and CDR2 is FQNNGV in the germline V gene. The CDR3 spans 15 residues. V lost 4 bases, J lost 5 bases, and 7 bases stayed unmatched. This CDR3 is CASSSLAGVGDTQYF. The CDR3 region has the DNA TGTGCCAGCAGCTCCTTAGCGGGGGTAGGAGATACGCAGTATTTT.

The V and J genes are TRBV30 and TRBJ2-7; D perhaps matches TRBD2 (5 bases). Trimming left V 0 bases short and J 7 bases short, with 19 bases between. This CDR3 is 15 amino acids long. Germline lookup yields CDR1 GTSNPN and CDR2 SVGIG (reference sequence). For the CDR3, the DNA is TGTGCCTGGAGTGTCGATATTAGTGGGTCGGGGGAGCAGTACTTC. It yields the protein CAWSVDISGSGEQYF. Filled out from reference TRBV30 and TRBJ2-7, the complete variable domain reads SQTIHQWPATLVQPVGSPLSLECTVEGTSNPNLYWYRQAAGRGLQLLFYSVGIGQISSEVPQNLSASRPQDRQFILSSKKLLLSDSGFYLCAWSVDISGSGEQYFGPGTRLTVT.